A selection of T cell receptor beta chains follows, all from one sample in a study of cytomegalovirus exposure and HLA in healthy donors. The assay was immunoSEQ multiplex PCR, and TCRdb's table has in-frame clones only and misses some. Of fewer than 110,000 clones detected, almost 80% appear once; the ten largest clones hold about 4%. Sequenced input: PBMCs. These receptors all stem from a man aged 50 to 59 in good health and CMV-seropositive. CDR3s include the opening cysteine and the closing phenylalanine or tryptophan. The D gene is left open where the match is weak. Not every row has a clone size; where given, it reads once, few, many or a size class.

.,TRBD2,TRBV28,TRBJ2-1,CASRGGLASYNEQFF,TGTGCCAGCAGGGGCGGACTAGCTTCCTACAATGAGCAGTTCTTC
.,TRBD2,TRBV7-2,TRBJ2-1,CASSRLAGFNEQFF,TGTGCCAGCAGTAGACTAGCGGGTTTTAATGAGCAGTTCTTC
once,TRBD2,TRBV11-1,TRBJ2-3,CASRWRVAGDDTQYF,TGTGCCAGCAGGTGGAGGGTAGCGGGAGACGATACGCAGTATTTT
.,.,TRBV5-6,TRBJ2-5,CASSVVAEVETQYF,TGTGCCAGCTCGGTAGTCGCGGAAGTGGAGACCCAGTACTTC
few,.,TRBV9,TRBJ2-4,CASSVAPWQGNIQYF,TGTGCCAGCAGCGTAGCTCCTTGGCAGGGAAACATTCAGTACTTC
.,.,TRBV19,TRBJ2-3,CASTRTVFNTDTQYF,TGTGCCAGTACCCGGACAGTTTTTAACACAGATACGCAGTATTTT
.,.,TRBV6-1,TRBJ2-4,CASSELAAKNIQYF,TGTGCCAGCAGTGAATTAGCGGCCAAAAACATTCAGTACTTC
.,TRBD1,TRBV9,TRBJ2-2,CASSVTGGTGELFF,TGTGCCAGCAGCGTAACAGGGGGGACCGGGGAGCTGTTTTTT
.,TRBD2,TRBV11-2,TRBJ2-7,CASSLSGIGAYEQYF,TGTGCCAGCAGCTTAAGCGGGATAGGTGCCTACGAGCAGTACTTC
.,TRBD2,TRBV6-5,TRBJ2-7,CASSFRSGSGNEQYF,TGTGCCAGCAGTTTCCGTAGCGGGAGCGGCAACGAGCAGTACTTC
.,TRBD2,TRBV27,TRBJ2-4,CASSQDRTSGSFEYF,TGTGCCAGCAGTCAAGATCGGACTAGCGGGAGTTTTGAGTACTTC
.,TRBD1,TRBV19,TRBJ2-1,CASSKLSGQGYNEQFF,TGTGCCAGTAGTAAACTATCGGGACAGGGCTACAATGAGCAGTTCTTC
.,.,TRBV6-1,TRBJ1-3,CASSTSNTIYF,TGTGCCAGCAGCACGAGTAACACCATATATTTT
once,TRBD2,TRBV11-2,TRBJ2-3,CASSLVLWAGGLSDTQYF,TGTGCCAGCAGCTTAGTACTCTGGGCGGGAGGGCTCTCAGATACGCAGTATTTT
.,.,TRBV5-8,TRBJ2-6,CASSSGQHSGANVLTF,TGTGCCAGCAGCTCGGGACAACACTCTGGGGCCAACGTCCTGACTTTC
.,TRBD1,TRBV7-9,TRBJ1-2,CSSSPGGNYGYTF,TGTTCCAGCAGCCCAGGGGGAAACTATGGCTACACCTTC
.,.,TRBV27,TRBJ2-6,CASSSPANSGANVLTF,TGTGCCAGCAGTTCTCCAGCGAACTCTGGGGCCAACGTCCTGACTTTC
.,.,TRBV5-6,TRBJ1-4,CASSFGEGEKLFF,TGTGCCAGCAGCTTCGGAGAGGGTGAAAAACTGTTTTTT